This TCR beta chain was profiled in a study of sequential checkpoint blockade in melanoma. Study context: TCRβ was sequenced from DNA of some 89 pretreatment tumors. General study points: Mutational load did not correlate with tumor T-cell fraction or clonality.

Germline V lookup: CDR1 SGHNT, CDR2 YENEEA. The CDR3 spans 14 residues. V was clipped by 1 base and J by 1 base, with 7 bases between them. Treatment specified: randomized to nivolumab then ipilimumab (arm A) or the reverse (arm B). This clone is medium-sized by share. The antigen is not known. Distinct nucleotide sequences in the sample also encode this CDR3. The repertoire was sequenced with immunoSEQ multiplex PCR; TCRdb's copy has only in-frame clones and lacks some. The table lists over a thousand clones, less than 20% of them singletons, with approximately 8.7% in the top ten. The sequenced sample was tumor tissue (inferred from file names), obtained from a patient given nivolumab and ipilimumab in sequence. The V call is TRBV11-3, the J call TRBJ1-1; D gene uncertain. The TCR comes from a human donor with melanoma. CDR3 in amino acids: CASSLGQRNTEAFF. For the CDR3, the DNA is TGTGCCAGCAGCTTAGGTCAGAGGAACACTGAAGCTTTCTTT.